This TCR beta chain was profiled in a study of cytomegalovirus exposure and HLA in healthy donors listed by TCRdb under 2017. With respect to the entire study: An earlier analysis of roughly 630 of the donors reported roughly 270 Gb of sequence data and some 120 million unique TCR beta sequences from roughly 180 million T cells. Several DR-DQ haplotypes were treated as single units for association and clustering because of strong linkage in the cohort. Of the roughly 400 genotyped donors, about 80% fell in the genetic ancestry cluster associated with self-reported Caucasian donors. Donor age, sex, ethnicity and CMV serostatus were compiled together with the repertoire data. The study was designed to test whether signatures of past pathogen exposure could be identified by cataloging public T cell receptors. About 280 gigabases of sequencing data and around 85 million unique TCR sequences made up an early release that covered about 640 HLA-typed donors. Typing coverage differed by locus: A, B, C, DRB1 and DQB1 were typed in about 620-630 donors, DQA1 in about 510, DPA1 in 600 to 610, and DPB1 in just under 490. Every discovery cohort repertoire had been produced on one sequencing platform. High-throughput TCR immunosequencing, statistical association of individual TCRs with disease status, and machine learning were combined to predict cytomegalovirus infection status. The study used immunosequencing to profile the T cell repertoires of 600 to 850 subjects and linked those repertoires to cytomegalovirus serostatus. A later analysis re-examined previously published TCR beta repertoires from 610 or so donors and added high-resolution HLA genotyping to investigate patterns of TCR occurrence. A separate validation cohort of about 110 different subjects was used in addition to the roughly 640-subject first cohort. Rather than using new phenotypic data, the later analysis identified candidate immune exposures from TCR beta sequences and from how often those sequences occurred across donors. An earlier analysis of more than 450 of the donors used high-throughput TCR beta sequencing to judge whether each TCR beta V gene segment behaved as functional or pseudogenic. In a later genetic analysis, genome-wide SNP genotypes for about 65% of the roughly 700 donors were used, and that subset was treated as a discovery cohort. Both class I and class II loci were covered by HLA typing, at four-digit resolution. On average, 235,054 unique TCR beta nucleotide sequences were sequenced per donor among about 400 genotyped donors of the cohort, with roughly 18% of those sequences being non-productive.

To prepare the library, the immunoSEQ multiplex PCR assay was applied. For the multiplex PCR, a mixture combining 60 forward primers for TCR Vbeta segments and 13 reverse primers for TCR Jbeta segments was used. The CDR3 region of rearranged TCR beta genes was amplified from genomic DNA by a multiplex PCR assay. The amplified TCR beta libraries were sequenced on the Illumina HiSeq System as 87-base-pair reads. The original methods were these. In a later analysis, tens of millions of unique TCR beta chains were counted across the approximately 620 repertoires, and approximately 11 million of these chains were shared by at least two donors. To remove PCR and sequencing errors, raw reads were error-corrected and collapsed into unique sequences using a nearest-neighbor algorithm that merged closely related sequences. To assign V, D and J gene segments, CDR3 sequences were aligned to IMGT reference sequences. For a sequence to be retained, at least a six-nucleotide match to both a V gene segment and a J gene segment was required. Rearrangements were called productive when the CDR3 lacked stop codons and stayed in frame with V and J; all others were non-productive. CDR3 was defined by IMGT convention, running from the second conserved V-encoded cysteine to the conserved J-encoded phenylalanine. Sequences without an unambiguous match to a single V gene segment were excluded from the earlier analysis of approximately 560 of the donors. An earlier analysis of a few hundred of the donors called V segments functional above 56.7% productive rearrangements and segregating when the between-donor standard deviation exceeded 5%. A statistical classification framework was developed to diagnose cytomegalovirus status using the catalog of TCR beta chain sequences. In a later analysis, V and J genes were assigned by comparing TCR nucleotide sequences against IMGT/GENE-DB human TR gene sequences. Using the TCRdist pipeline, a later analysis assigned CDR3 sequences along with most-parsimonious VDJ recombination scenarios. In a later analysis, each TCR beta chain was defined by its CDR3 amino acid sequence together with its V-gene family, and reads lacking a unique V-gene family were excluded. To address suspected cross-contamination and a sequencing artifact, a later analysis removed roughly 580 highly shared, low-generation-probability nucleotide sequences. In a later analysis, a clonal expansion index was calculated for each public chain from normalized within-repertoire ranks of inferred template counts. In a later analysis, generation probabilities were computed using a VDJ recombination model fitted to out-of-frame rearrangements, and the results were checked against IGoR. In a later analysis, TCR-TCR, TCR-HLA and TCR-CMV co-occurrence was scored with hypergeometric tests, and a repertoire-size bias correction was applied to TCR pairs. In a later analysis, false discovery rates were estimated by permuting HLA or CMV assignments 20 times. In a later analysis, co-occurring TCRs were grouped with DBSCAN, and TCRdist sequence similarity was added when clustering was performed within HLA-allele-positive subsets. Repertoires with fewer than 30,000 or more than 120,000 public chains were left out of co-occurrence clustering, as were about five repertoires with anomalous nucleotide sharing. In TCRdb, the immuneACCESS table is reduced to in-frame sequences with V and J assigned. These tables do not hold every clone; where another copy was compared, an unresolved V gene accounts for under half, and the others remain unexplained. V and J calls and clone size are copied from that table; D and trimming were computed from the DNA. The sample includes 100,000 to 150,000 clones, with just under 75% observed a single time. The ten largest clones add up to around 4.8% of the sample.

The paper as a whole reports these results and caveats: Because some donors lacked HLA typing at each locus, the association tests relied only on the typed subset. A cluster of highly shared sequence variants was judged likely to be a technical artifact of the sequencing pipeline. While some public TCRs were present in many individuals, most TCR sequences turned up only very rarely across donors. Correlated functional status among segregating V segments might be attributable to linkage disequilibrium, but an unknown experimental factor could not be ruled out. A later analysis reported that several top co-occurrence clusters appeared linked to parvovirus B19, influenza, CMV and Epstein-Barr virus. When HLA alleles, especially DR and DQ, strongly co-occurred, TCR associations were difficult to assign to individual alleles. An association between a missense DCLRE1C variant and V-gene and J-gene trimming of TCR beta chains was found in a later genetic analysis and replicated in an independent cohort. According to a later analysis, most CMV-associated TCR beta chains appeared to be HLA-restricted, and the HLA associations seemed to be driven largely by CMV exposure. In a later analysis, the rate of TCR association differed among HLA loci, with DRB1 alleles having the most associated TCRs and HLA-C alleles having the fewest. The study listed 150 to 200 TCR beta chains as associated with cytomegalovirus. Roughly uniform sequencing depth across donors was assumed in presence/absence analyses, although this assumption may not hold. A later analysis found that HLA-associated TCR beta chains were more clonally expanded and had lower generation probabilities than equally common non-associated chains. Because the 87-base-pair reads could not distinguish some IMGT-functional V segments, including TRBV6-2 and TRBV6-3, those segments were excluded. Immune exposure information for the cohort was limited to CMV serostatus. The classifier was reported to diagnose cytomegalovirus status with high specificity and sensitivity in both the original and validation cohorts. In an earlier analysis of some 500 of the donors, most TCR beta V segments appeared in productive rearrangements about 87% or about 30% of the time, broadly matching IMGT annotations. Compared with the approximately 670-donor mean, donors in an Asian-associated ancestry cluster had fewer N-insertions in productive TCRs, according to a later genetic analysis. It was suggested by the authors that the approach could potentially be generalized to other disease states and immunological phenotypes. The earlier analysis of fewer than 750 of the donors excluded 15 to 20 rarely observed V segments, including chromosome 9 orphons, because counts were too low. In vitro tests confirmed that a few of the cytomegalovirus-associated TCR beta chains recognize cytomegalovirus antigens. In this cohort, only TCR beta chains were sequenced, and detectable features were limited by the absence of alpha or paired-chain data. A further reported finding was that TCR beta sequences accurately predicted the HLA-A and HLA-B alleles for most subjects in the first cohort. At a false discovery rate of 0.05, a later analysis linked roughly 17,000 TCR beta sequences to specific HLA alleles.

The cohort consisted of hundreds of healthy bone marrow donors. At the time of sampling, every cohort member was nominally healthy, though immune exposures that went unrecorded were likely present. The donor was CMV seropositive and was included in the group of 250 to 300 seropositive cohort members. Every donor gave a peripheral blood sample, and the peripheral blood mononuclear cells from that sample were used for TCR beta sequencing. Genomic DNA extraction from the blood cell samples was performed with the Qiagen DNeasy Blood Extraction Kit. Trimmed from V: 2 bases; trimmed from J: 3 bases; junction bases lacking a gene match: 1. Based on the germline V gene, the CDR1 and CDR2 sequences are SGDLS and YYNGEE. From the cysteine up to the phenylalanine, the CDR3 has a length of 14 residues. The DNA shown is the 42-base CDR3, in frame from base 1. With regard to this clone: The clone's antigen remains unknown. Base-call qualities are not available, and no considerably larger clone is one nucleotide away.

Sequenced: PBMCs. The TCR was taken from a man in his fifties or sixties in good health and CMV-seropositive. The chain joins TRBV9 to TRBJ2-7, and TRBD2 matches 11 of the central bases. CDR3 sequence: CASSVSGGDYEQYF. The DNA is TGTGCCAGCAGCGTTAGCGGGGGGGACTACGAGCAGTACTTC.